Sequencing of this T cell receptor beta chain was carried out in a study of blood T cell repertoires in COVID-19. Per germline, CDR1 SGHRS and CDR2 YFSETQ. The CDR3 is made up of 15 amino acids. Trimming at V came to 4 bases and at J to 7 bases, leaving 8 bases not matched to a gene. The authors' processing: Reference gene primer amplification yielded estimated nucleated cell counts. Assay: immunoSEQ multiplex PCR; the TCRdb copy retains only in-frame clones and omits some. V, J and clone size reflect that table, while D and trimming were determined from the DNA. This table holds tens of thousands of clones, 75% to 90% found once.

The chain is built from TRBV5-1 and TRBJ1-4, with 9 nucleotides matching TRBD1. Sequenced: peripheral blood. The receptor's source is a woman aged 60-75 years with COVID-19, enrolled during active disease. The CDR3 loop is CASSGDREAGEKLFF. CDR3 coding DNA: TGCGCCAGCAGCGGGGACAGGGAGGCAGGTGAAAAACTGTTTTTT.